The T cell receptor beta chain under discussion was sequenced for a study of human T cells and chemical hapten exposure. On the study more broadly: The study patch tested 0.01% DPC on the upper back and read results at 6 days.

With 3 bases removed from V and 0 bases from J, the gap between germline ends came to 14 bases. The CDR3 totals 16 residues. Germline values: CDR1 LGHDT, CDR2 YNNKEL (reference sequence). Time point in this sample: pre-sensitization, week 0. The treatment was: therapeutic diphenylcyclopropenone sensitization with weekly scalp DPC. It was from unfractionated whole blood that total RNA was extracted. TCRdb used MiXCR to reprocess the RACE reads, holding one entry per CDR3 protein. The sample has about 87,000 distinct CDR3 sequences; roughly 8.8% are singletons. This clonotype was counted at least ten times.

This sequence originates from a woman in her 40s with alopecia areata. Some clones in this sample may be carry-over from other donors' samples. The chain employs TRBV3-1 and TRBJ1-1; tentatively, D is TRBD1 (6 bases). Sequenced material: whole blood, taken in connection with sensitization to the hapten diphenylcyclopropenone (DPC). The CDR3, as DNA: TGTGCCAGCAGCCAGGGGACACCCCTCTTGAACACTGAAGCTTTCTTT. This codes for CASSQGTPLLNTEAFF.